The clone carrying this TCR beta chain showed up many times. Antigen specificity is unknown. PCR was performed a second time for 7 to 11 cycles using a sample-barcoded 5' primer and a J-beta primer mix. Paired-end reads containing CDR3 totaled no fewer than 2.5 million for each sample. Each CDR3 protein is one row after TCRdb ran MiXCR on the 5' RACE reads. The table shows around 1,000,000 distinct CDR3 sequences, with about two fifths occurring only once. Every donor contributed 7.5 to 10 milliliters of peripheral blood by blood draw. They isolated at least 6 million PBMCs from each sample. CDR1 is SQVTM and CDR2 is ANQGSEA in the germline V gene. With 4 bases removed from V and 9 bases from J, the gap between germline ends came to 4 bases. The CDR3 extends over 9 amino acids. This entry is derived from a study of blood T cells in healthy people across ages. Study outcomes and limitations: A roughly linear age-dependent decrease characterized TCR beta diversity per million T cells.

Sequencing input: blood. V is TRBV29-1 and J is TRBJ2-1; D ambiguous. The TCR was taken from a young man in good health. In DNA, the CDR3 is TGCAGCGTTGGAGTTGAGCAGTTCTTC. It yields the protein CSVGVEQFF.